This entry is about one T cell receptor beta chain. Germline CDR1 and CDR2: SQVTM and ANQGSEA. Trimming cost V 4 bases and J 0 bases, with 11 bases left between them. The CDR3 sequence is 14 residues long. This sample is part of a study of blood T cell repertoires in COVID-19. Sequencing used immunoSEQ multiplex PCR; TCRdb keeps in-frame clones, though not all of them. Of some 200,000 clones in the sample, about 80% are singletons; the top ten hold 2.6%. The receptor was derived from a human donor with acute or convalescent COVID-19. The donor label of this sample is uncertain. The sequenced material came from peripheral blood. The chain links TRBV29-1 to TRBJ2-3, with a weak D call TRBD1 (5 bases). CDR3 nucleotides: TGCAGCGTTGTTAAGGGGTTTAGCACAGATACGCAGTATTTT. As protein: CSVVKGFSTDTQYF.